The clone carrying this TCR beta chain was seen only once. Its antigen is as yet unknown. The sample comes from a study of shared clonotypes between healthy human individuals. Notes on the study in general: Relative to their counterparts shared across all four donors, non-shared clonotypes exhibited diminished generation probabilities.

The CDR3 has 12 amino acids. Germline CDR1 is WNHNN and CDR2 is SYGVQD (reference sequence). Assay used: immunoSEQ multiplex PCR; TCRdb lists only in-frame clones, some missing. The sample records nearly 1 million clones, around 80% being singletons. What was sequenced was memory CD4+ T cells sorted from blood. The subset here: CD45RA-negative fraction. The sequence was obtained from a man aged 18 to 35 in good health. The V call is TRBV10-1, the J call TRBJ2-7; D is uncertain. Here the CDR3 DNA reads TGCGCTCAGGCCAGCCGCTCCTACGAGCAGTACTTC. Its translation: CAQASRSYEQYF.